Listed below are T cell receptor beta chains from one sample, sequenced in a study of CD8 T cells in ankylosing spondylitis. TCRdb fed the 5' RACE reads into MiXCR, producing one record per CDR3 protein. The sample holds some 200,000 distinct CDR3 sequences, 7% to 8% seen once. Specimen: blood, either unsorted or a sorted T cell fraction (not recorded which). These receptors all stem from a male donor with ankylosing spondylitis. CDR3s include the opening cysteine and the closing phenylalanine or tryptophan. The D gene is left open where the match is weak. Size is omitted from some rows. Given values are once, few, many or a class for expanded clones.

j_call d_call clone_size v_call cdr3_nt cdr3_aa
TRBJ2-7 - many TRBV20-1 TGCAGTGCTAGTGTCGGGGGCAGGTCCTACGAGCAGTACTTC CSASVGGRSYEQYF
TRBJ2-3 TRBD1 many TRBV10-3 TGTGCCATCAGGAACGGACAGGTTTCAGATACGCAGTATTTT CAIRNGQVSDTQYF
TRBJ2-6 - few TRBV10-3 TGTGCCATCAGGGTATCTGGGGCCAACGTCCTGACTTTC CAIRVSGANVLTF
TRBJ2-2 - many TRBV27 TGTGCCAGCAGTTGGCTGACAGTAGGGAAAACCGGGGAGCTGTTTTTT CASSWLTVGKTGELFF
TRBJ2-1 - - TRBV27 TGTGCCAGCACTCTCACCCTAGGGGCGAAGATGAATGAGCAGTTCTTC CASTLTLGAKMNEQFF
TRBJ1-4 TRBD1 many TRBV7-9 TGTGCCAGCAGCGCGGGGGACAGAAGAAATGAAAAACTGTTTTTT CASSAGDRRNEKLFF
TRBJ2-1 - few TRBV7-7 TGTGCTAGCAGCTTAAGTCCAAAATACGATGAGCAGTTCTTC CASSLSPKYDEQFF
TRBJ2-7 TRBD2 - TRBV28 TGTGCCAGCAGTTTAGCGCAGGGAGGGCCCTACGAGCAGTACTTC CASSLAQGGPYEQYF
TRBJ2-5 - few TRBV7-9 TGTGCCAGCCTGGCTGGGCTCCGGAGGGTAGAGACCCAGTACTTC CASLAGLRRVETQYF
TRBJ1-5 - many TRBV5-1 TGCGCCAGCAGCCCAAGTCAGGGAGGTCAGCCCCAGCATTTT CASSPSQGGQPQHF